In its sample, the clone carrying this T cell receptor beta chain was seen a few times. Mismatch with germline at one junction end may stem from a read error. Germline V gene data show CDR1 as LGHDT and CDR2 as YNNKEL (reference sequence). The CDR3 sequence is 13 residues long. Donors gave ten milliliters of peripheral blood apiece. PCR was performed a second time for about 7 to 11 cycles using a sample-barcoded 5' primer and a J-beta primer mix. TCRdb independently ran MiXCR on the 5' RACE reads; one entry per CDR3 protein. The table lists hundreds of thousands of distinct CDR3 sequences, over 20% of them singletons. The sample comes from a study of blood T cells in healthy people across ages.

The TCR was taken from a man aged 70-80 years in good health. The sample comprised blood. The chain links TRBV3-1 to TRBJ2-5; D call uncertain. The J call is doubtful: the DNA matches TRBJ2-1 better. CDR3 region: CAGSQGTLGEQFF. The CDR3 DNA reads as TGTGCCGGCAGCCAAGGCACGTTGGGTGAGCAGTTCTTC.